This record covers a single T cell receptor beta chain. The antigen is undetermined. This sample is part of a study of OX40 agonist ivuxolimab in advanced cancers. Study results and limitations: CD4+ T cells averaged fewer expanded clones than CD8+ T cells. At 0.1 to 3.0 mg/kg, CD4+ and CD8+ blood T cells expanded clonally by week 6.

Data came from immunoSEQ multiplex PCR; TCRdb stores just in-frame clones and leaves some out. The sample yields about 62,000 clones, 85% seen once. Germline V gene data show CDR1 as MGHRA and CDR2 as YSYEKL. This CDR3 comprises 14 residues. The J segment lost 4 bases and the V segment lost 4 bases, leaving 4 bases of the junction unmatched. The TCR was taken from an adult with an advanced solid tumor such as melanoma, head and neck, liver or kidney cancer. Source: CD4+ or CD8+ T cells sorted from blood, taken in a trial of the OX40 agonist ivuxolimab. The chain carries TRBV4-1 and TRBJ2-1, with TRBD1 matching over 7 bases. The CDR3 DNA reads TGCGCCAGCAGCCTTCACAGGGGTTACAATGAGCAGTTCTTC. Its translation: CASSLHRGYNEQFF.